What follows describes a single T cell receptor beta chain. The CDR3 consists of 14 residues. The germline V gene has CDR1 GTSNPN and CDR2 SVGIG (reference sequence). J gave up 2 bases and V 2 bases, and 1 base lay outside the gene matches. In the original processing: For nucleated cells, counts were estimated from reference gene primer amplification. Sequencing was performed with immunoSEQ multiplex PCR; in TCRdb, only in-frame clones are kept and a portion is missing. V, J and clone size derive from that table, while D and trimming were established from the DNA sequence. The data contain approximately 260,000 clones, approximately 79% of them seen just once; the ten biggest clones take up roughly 4.2%. This sample is drawn from a study of blood T cell repertoires in COVID-19. As for the study in general: Samples of COVID-19 (acute and convalescent) were obtained from the United States, Italy and Spain. The cDNA or gDNA used as material had been derived from T cells, B-cell-depleted T cells, or PBMCs.

The sample comprised peripheral blood. This TCR was sampled from a woman aged 40 to 50 with active or convalescent COVID-19. The chain combines TRBV30 with TRBJ1-4, with 8 bases that match TRBD1. The CDR3 loop reads CAWSYRGTNEKLFF. The CDR3 DNA sequence: TGTGCCTGGAGTTACAGGGGGACTAATGAAAAACTGTTTTTT.